A single sample is the source of the 14 T cell receptor beta chains below, sequenced in a study of CD8+CD57+ T cells in acquired aplastic anemia. Patients chosen for sequencing had shown CD8+CD57+ cell expansion by flow cytometry. Template material for TCR beta VDJ and CDR3 profiling consisted of genomic DNA. Each CDR3 protein gets one entry after TCRdb re-called the reads with MiXCR. Of a few hundred thousand distinct CDR3 sequences listed, over 25% were seen once; the top ten hold around 0.82%. The sequenced sample consisted of sorted CD4+, CD8+, or CD8+CD57+ T cells (not recorded which) from PBMCs. These receptors originate from a human donor with aplastic anemia.

Many counts were recorded for this clonotype. This sequence joins TRBV25-1 and TRBJ1-1, with 10 bases fitting TRBD1. From germline, CDR1 is MGHDK and CDR2 SYGVNS. V lost 4 bases and J lost 4; bases outside the gene matches: 9. The CDR3 length is 16 residues. In nucleotides, the CDR3 is TGTGCCAGCAGTGTACCGACAGGGGGCATCGGCACTGAAGCTTTCTTT. Translated, it gives CASSVPTGGIGTEAFF.

In its sample, this clonotype was seen a few times. V gene TRBV11-1 combines with J gene TRBJ1-4; 7 positions match TRBD1. The CDR3 consists of 16 residues. Trimming removed 3 bases from V and 0 bases from J; junction bases left unmatched: 4. In germline, CDR1 is SGHAT, CDR2 FQDESV (reference sequence). Here the CDR3 reads CASSFGTVATNEKLFF. In DNA form, the CDR3 reads TGTGCCAGCAGCTTCGGGACAGTTGCAACTAATGAAAAACTGTTTTTT.

This clonotype came up a few times. A read error may produce the germline difference seen at one junction end. This chain joins TRBV2 and TRBJ1-2; perhaps TRBD1 as D (5 bases). CDR3 length equals 14 residues. Germline-derived CDR1 and CDR2 are SNHLY and FYNNEI. CDR3 nucleotide sequence: TGTGCCAGCAGTGACCTCCCGGGGGTTGGTGGCTATACCTTC. It encodes CASSDLPGVGGYTF.

This clonotype was found a few times. This chain joins TRBV30 and TRBJ1-2; 9 bases line up with TRBD1. From germline, CDR1 is GTSNPN and CDR2 SVGIG (reference sequence). This CDR3 has 13 amino acids. J lost 8 bases, V lost 2 bases, and 6 bases had no gene match. In DNA form, the CDR3 reads TGTGCCTGGAGTAAAGGGACAGGGAAAGGCTACACCTTC. It specifies CAWSKGTGKGYTF.

CDR3 bases: TGTGCCTGGAGTGTGGGGGGGAGGCAAGAGACCCAGTACTTC. Residues: CAWSVGGRQETQYF. The chain recombines TRBV30 with TRBJ2-5; 7 nucleotides match TRBD2. Germline V gives CDR1 GTSNPN, CDR2 SVGIG (reference sequence). The CDR3 covers 14 residues. V trimming: 0 bases; J trimming: 2 bases; junction bases outside the gene matches: 3.

The rearrangement links TRBV2 to TRBJ1-1; D is undetermined. Germline CDR1 reads SNHLY; CDR2 reads FYNNEI. The CDR3 length is 15 residues. Trimming removed 6 bases from V and 3 bases from J, with 17 bases in between. This CDR3 reads CASRPRIYVDTEAFF. CDR3 nucleotide sequence: TGTGCCAGCAGGCCCCGTATTTACGTCGACACTGAAGCTTTCTTT.

A few counts support this clonotype. The V call is TRBV20-1, the J call TRBJ2-1; the match to TRBD2 covers 10 bases. V shed 3 bases, J shed 7 bases, and the junction held 3 bases outside the gene matches. The V gene's germline CDR1 is DFQATT and CDR2 SNEGSKA (reference sequence). This CDR3 is 13 amino acids long. The CDR3 sequence: CSARSGRGNEQFF. The CDR3 region has the DNA TGCAGTGCTAGGAGCGGGAGGGGGAATGAGCAGTTCTTC.

The chain is built from TRBV29-1 and TRBJ2-7; 7 bases fit TRBD1. V lost 6 bases, J lost 3 bases, and 11 bases stayed unmatched. This CDR3 region has 14 residues. The germline gives CDR1 SQVTM, CDR2 ANQGSEA. The CDR3 coding sequence is TGCAGCGTCAGGGACAGCAGCTCCAACTACGAGCAGTACTTC. Translated, it gives CSVRDSSSNYEQYF.

The chain recombines TRBV20-1 with TRBJ2-3, with 8 bases fitting TRBD2. This CDR3 contains 14 residues. Trimming at V came to 4 bases and at J to 0 bases, leaving 3 bases not matched to a gene. Germline-derived CDR1 and CDR2 are DFQATT and SNEGSKA (reference sequence). CDR3 in DNA: TGCAGTGCTACCGGGACTAGGAGCACAGATACGCAGTATTTT. It codes for CSATGTRSTDTQYF.

This clonotype has ten or more counts. This rearrangement joins TRBV6-1 to TRBJ1-6, with unresolved D. Germline CDR1 is MNHNS and CDR2 is SASEGT. V gave up 4 bases and J gave up 5 bases, with 6 bases separating them. This CDR3 is built from 13 residues. The CDR3 spells CASSGLDNSPLHF. The CDR3 nucleotides are TGTGCCAGCAGTGGGTTGGATAATTCACCCCTCCACTTT.

This clonotype was seen ten or more times. The chain couples TRBV9 to TRBJ2-6; D unresolved. Germline values: CDR1 SGDLS, CDR2 YYNGEE. CDR3 length equals 15 residues. Between the trimmed V and J ends, which lost 0 bases and 0 bases, there was a span of 4 bases. The CDR3 spells CASSVVVSGANVLTF. The CDR3 DNA follows: TGTGCCAGCAGCGTAGTCGTCTCTGGGGCCAACGTCCTGACTTTC.

Concerning this clonotype: An end of the junction differs from the germline gene, which may be a read error. This sequence joins TRBV9 and TRBJ2-7, with 10 bases fitting TRBD1. The CDR3 sequence is 14 residues long. In germline, CDR1 is SGDLS, CDR2 YYNGEE. CDR3: CASSLGTGAYEQHF. CDR3 in DNA: TGTGCCAGCAGCTTAGGGACAGGGGCCTACGAGCAGCACTTC.

A remark on this clonotype: This may be a read error, as it is one base from a much larger clone. The chain combines TRBV11-1 with TRBJ2-7; D remains unclear. Germline CDR1 is SGHAT and CDR2 is FQDESV (reference sequence). The length of the CDR3 is 16 residues. In DNA, the CDR3 is TGTGTCAGCAGCTTACGGCGCCCTGGCTTACACTACGAGCAGTACTTC. Its translation: CVSSLRRPGLHYEQYF.

This clonotype turned up a few times. This sequence joins TRBV18 and TRBJ1-3; possible D gene TRBD1, 5 bases. The CDR3 contains 14 residues. In germline, CDR1 is KGHSH, CDR2 LQKENI. Trimming removed 3 bases from V and 4 bases from J, with 10 bases in between. CDR3 in amino acids: CASSPGVMGNTIYF. DNA of the CDR3: TGTGCCAGCTCACCGGGGGTTATGGGAAACACCATATATTTT.